The present T cell receptor (beta chain) was sequenced within a study of regulatory T cells in long-lasting Graves disease. Time point noted: newly diagnosed GD, antithyroid drugs for less than 3 months. PBMC RNA was the source of the TCR library. Study-wide results and caveats: Public clonotype sharing was higher in persistent than newly diagnosed patients.

Trimming stripped 5 bases from V and 6 bases from J, with 11 bases between. Germline assignment: CDR1 LGHDT and CDR2 YNNKEL (reference sequence). The CDR3 totals 12 residues. In its sample, this clonotype was seen many times. Its antigen is currently unknown. According to the study, TCR beta libraries were built with iRepertoire HTBI primers and CDR3-region Arm-PCR. TCRdb called the multiplex PCR reads again in MiXCR, with one record for every CDR3 protein. The table shows hundreds of thousands of distinct CDR3 sequences, with 16% occurring only once. These sequences were also reported in another study, on T cells in Graves' hyperthyroidism and ophthalmopathy. As that study records: Most clonotypes that expanded in the thyroid above 0.001 also showed up in blood.

The source is a man between 18 and 35 years old with Graves disease. Here the sequenced sample was peripheral blood mononuclear cells (PBMCs), taken at new diagnosis, from a patient treated with antithyroid drugs. V is TRBV3-1 and J is TRBJ2-7; D not resolved. The CDR3 spells CASSFRAAEQYF. CDR3 sequence (DNA): TGTGCCAGCAGCTTCCGGGCTGCCGAGCAGTACTTC.